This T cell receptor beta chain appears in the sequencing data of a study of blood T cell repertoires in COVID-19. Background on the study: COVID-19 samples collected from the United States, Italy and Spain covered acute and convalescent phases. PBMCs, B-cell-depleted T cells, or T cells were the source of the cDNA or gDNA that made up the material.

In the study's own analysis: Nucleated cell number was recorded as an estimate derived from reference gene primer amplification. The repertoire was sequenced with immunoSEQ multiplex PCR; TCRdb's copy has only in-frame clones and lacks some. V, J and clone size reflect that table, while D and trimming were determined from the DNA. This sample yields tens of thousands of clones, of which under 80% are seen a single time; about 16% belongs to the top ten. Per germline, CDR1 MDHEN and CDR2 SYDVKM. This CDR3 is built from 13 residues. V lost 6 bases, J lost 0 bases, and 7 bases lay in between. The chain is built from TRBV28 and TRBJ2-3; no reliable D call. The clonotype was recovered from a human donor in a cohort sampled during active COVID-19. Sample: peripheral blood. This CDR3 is CASSTPSTDTQYF. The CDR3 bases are TGTGCCAGCAGCACTCCTAGCACAGATACGCAGTATTTT.